Listed here are 12 T cell receptor beta chains from one sample, sequenced in a study of CD4+ T cells in melanoma. The protocol was immunoSEQ multiplex PCR, while the TCRdb copy is restricted to in-frame clones and leaves out a portion. This repertoire shows roughly 10,000 clones, roughly 63% found once; its top ten account for about 14%. The sequencing sample was made of cells from a culture (not recorded whether cultured in vitro). The source of these receptors is a human donor with melanoma.

This rearrangement joins TRBV18 to TRBJ2-5; the match to TRBD1 covers 8 bases. This CDR3 spans 13 amino acids. V lost 6 bases and J lost 7; bases outside the gene matches: 7. The germline V gene encodes CDR1 KGHSH and CDR2 LQKENI. The CDR3 reads CASSDGQGATQYF. The DNA for the CDR3 is TGTGCCAGCTCGGACGGACAGGGAGCGACCCAGTACTTC.

J is TRBJ1-1 and V is TRBV5-3, with 7 bases that match TRBD1. Being an ORF, TRBV5-3 has a function that is uncertain. The CDR3 length is 13 residues. Germline trimming cut 8 bases from V and 5 bases from J; bases unmatched to any gene: 9. The CDR3 spells CASSLGTATEAFF. CDR3 coding DNA: TGTGCCAGCAGCCTCGGGACAGCTACTGAAGCTTTCTTT.

The rearrangement links TRBV12-5 to TRBJ2-4, with D possibly matching TRBD1 (5 bases). CDR1 is LGHNT, CDR2 FRNRAP, per germline. The V gene lost 0 bases and the J gene lost 0 bases, with 6 bases spanning the gap. The CDR3 spans 15 residues. Here the CDR3 DNA reads TGTGCTAGTGGTTTGGTACAGGTAGCCAAAAACATTCAGTACTTC. The encoded protein is CASGLVQVAKNIQYF.

The chain links TRBV18 to TRBJ2-7; TRBD1 aligns across 11 bases. Germline trimming cut 5 bases from V and 7 bases from J; bases unmatched to any gene: 10. The length of the CDR3 is 15 residues. Looked up from germline, CDR1 is KGHSH and CDR2 is LQKENI. CDR3 DNA sequence: TGTGCCAGCTCAAGGCTCCGGGACAGGGGGAGGGAGCAGTACTTC. This codes for CASSRLRDRGREQYF.

This chain connects TRBV7-8 to TRBJ2-7, with D perhaps matching TRBD1 (6 bases). V lost 5 bases and J lost 6, with 17 bases in between. This CDR3 region has 14 residues. Germline CDR1 SGHVS, CDR2 FQNEAQ. CDR3 in amino acids: CASSLRQASGEQYF. The CDR3 nucleotides read TGTGCCAGCAGCCTGAGACAGGCTTCGGGCGAGCAGTACTTC.

J is TRBJ1-3 and V is TRBV10-2, with D possibly being TRBD1 (5 bases). CDR3 length: 14 residues. Trimming pared 6 bases from V and 2 bases from J, leaving 11 bases between. Germline V gives CDR1 WSHSY, CDR2 SAAADI. This CDR3 is CASRQGIAGNTIYF. The CDR3 DNA reads as TGCGCCAGCAGGCAGGGTATAGCTGGAAACACCATATATTTT.

Here the CDR3 reads CASSVDRSGANVLTF. The CDR3 DNA follows: TGTGCCAGCAGCGTGGACAGATCGGGGGCCAACGTCCTGACTTTC. The V and J genes are TRBV5-4 and TRBJ2-6; perhaps TRBD1 as D (6 bases). From germline, CDR1 is SGHNT and CDR2 YYREEE (reference sequence). Trimming cost V 4 bases and J 4 bases, with 12 bases left between them. This CDR3 has 15 residues.

This chain connects TRBV7-2 to TRBJ2-7, with D possibly being TRBD2 (5 bases). V shed 3 bases and J shed 2 bases, with 14 bases lying between them. Per the germline V gene, CDR1 is SGHTA and CDR2 is FQGNSA. There are 15 residues in the CDR3. Here the CDR3 reads CASSFAGDRAYEQYF. For the CDR3, the DNA is TGTGCCAGCAGCTTCGCCGGGGATAGGGCCTACGAGCAGTACTTC.

Only a few counts were recorded for this clone. This sequence joins TRBV10-3 and TRBJ1-5; 7 nucleotides match TRBD1. Unmatched junction bases numbered 5, after V lost 6 bases and J lost 3 bases. CDR3 length: 14 residues. The germline V gene has CDR1 ENHRY and CDR2 SYGVKD. The CDR3 spells CAIRQTGLNQPQHF. The CDR3 DNA is TGTGCCATCAGACAGACAGGGCTCAATCAGCCCCAGCATTTT.

The chain has TRBV6-5 and TRBJ2-1, with 9 bases aligning to TRBD2. The length of the CDR3 is 16 residues. Trimming took 0 bases from V and 8 from J; bases not matched to a gene: 8. Germline V gives CDR1 MNHEY, CDR2 SVGAGI. CDR3 in DNA: TGTGCCAGCAGTTACTCGTTTGGCGGGGGGGCCGATGAGCAGTTCTTC. This sequence encodes CASSYSFGGGADEQFF.

The chain is built from TRBV7-8 and TRBJ1-2; perhaps TRBD1 as D (5 bases). The CDR3 loop spans 15 amino acids. Trimming stripped 2 bases from V and 0 bases from J, with 10 bases between. Looked up from germline, CDR1 is SGHVS and CDR2 is FQNEAQ. In nucleotides, the CDR3 is TGTGCCAGCAGCTTAAGTGGGGCCCCTAACTATGGCTACACCTTC. Translated: CASSLSGAPNYGYTF.

The chain carries TRBV6-5 and TRBJ1-2; 7 bases map to TRBD1. Germline values: CDR1 MNHEY, CDR2 SVGAGI. CDR3 length equals 13 residues. V lost 2 bases, J lost 7 bases, and 4 bases stayed unmatched. CDR3 nucleotides: TGTGCCAGCAGTTACGGGCAGGGGGTTGGCTACACCTTC. Amino acids: CASSYGQGVGYTF.